This TCR beta chain was recorded in a study of blood T cell repertoires in COVID-19. Study summary: Researchers got acute and convalescent COVID-19 samples from the United States, Italy and Spain. PBMCs, B-cell-depleted T cells, or T cells were the source of the cDNA or gDNA that made up the material.

In the original processing: Using reference gene primer amplification, nucleated cell counts were estimated. Sequenced by immunoSEQ multiplex PCR; TCRdb stores in-frame clones only, minus some. The V and J calls and clone size were taken over from that table, and D and trimming were inferred from the DNA. This sample has roughly 570,000 clones, with less than 90% found just once. V lost 0 bases, J lost 4 bases, and 4 bases lay in between. This CDR3 has 13 residues. Germline lookup yields CDR1 LGHDT and CDR2 YNNKEL (reference sequence). This clone was seen only a few times. Other DNA sequences of this sample code for an identical CDR3. Seattle-derived patients entered the study during active infection and were followed longitudinally.

V and J are TRBV3-1 (or the pseudogene TRBV3-2) and TRBJ1-5; D unresolved. Sequencing input: peripheral blood. The receptor was isolated from a woman aged 50 to 60 with COVID-19, enrolled during active disease. The CDR3 here is CASSQDRNQPQHF. The CDR3 nucleotides are TGTGCCAGCAGCCAAGATCGGAATCAGCCCCAGCATTTT.